The entry below describes one TCR beta chain. The antigen is undetermined. The data derive from a study of CD8 T cells in ankylosing spondylitis. TCRdb reprocessed the 5' RACE reads with MiXCR, giving one entry per CDR3 protein. In the table there are fewer than 750,000 distinct CDR3 sequences, over 15% of which are singletons. The study's findings and limits: Seemingly characteristic of ankylosing spondylitis blood was a TCR beta motif consisting of several highly homologous variants.

The source is a male donor with ankylosing spondylitis. Sequencing was carried out using blood, either unsorted or a sorted T cell fraction (not recorded which).

This CDR3 reads CASSTGGRNQPQHF. The CDR3 nucleotides read TGTGCCAGCAGCACAGGGGGCAGGAATCAGCCCCAGCATTTT. V usage is TRBV12-3 or TRBV12-4 and J usage is TRBJ1-5; TRBD1 matches at 9 bases. The V segment lost 6 bases and the J segment 4 bases; nucleotides outside the gene matches: 4. The CDR3 is made up of 14 amino acids.